A single sample gave rise to the 21 T cell receptor beta chains below, sequenced in a study of cytomegalovirus exposure and HLA in healthy donors. 13 Jbeta primers and 60 Vbeta primers were used for the PCR. Here immunoSEQ multiplex PCR was the method, and the copy in TCRdb shows in-frame clones only, minus some. Seen here are around 50,000 clones, less than 70% observed once, and the top ten hold approximately 12%. Sequenced input: PBMCs. Source of these receptors: a human donor in good health.

V usage is TRBV7-9 and J usage is TRBJ1-2; D remains unclear. The CDR3 sequence is 14 residues long. V was trimmed by 2 bases and J by 4 bases, leaving 11 bases between them. Germline CDR1 reads SEHNR; CDR2 reads FQNEAQ (reference sequence). The CDR3 coding sequence is TGTGCCAGCAGCTTATTTGGGAGGGCCTATGGCTACACCTTC. Translating gives CASSLFGRAYGYTF.

The rearrangement uses TRBV29-1 and TRBJ2-5; D might be TRBD2 (6 bases). Deletions cut 7 bases from V and 3 bases from J, with 12 bases between. The CDR3 length is 12 residues. CDR1 is SQVTM, CDR2 ANQGSEA, per germline. The CDR3 reads CSAGGSEETQYF. DNA for the CDR3: TGCAGCGCCGGAGGGTCCGAAGAGACCCAGTACTTC.

This chain joins TRBV30 and TRBJ1-1; D remains ambiguous. V was cut by 3 bases and J by 6 bases, with 17 bases left in between. The V gene's germline CDR1 is GTSNPN and CDR2 SVGIG (reference sequence). This CDR3 spans 14 amino acids. CDR3 coding DNA: TGTGCCTGGAGCGCATTTTCGGGGTTCCCTGAAGCTTTCTTT. Translated: CAWSAFSGFPEAFF.

V gene TRBV6-6 combines with J gene TRBJ2-3; a possible D gene is TRBD2 (7 bases). V was trimmed by 11 bases and J by 6 bases, leaving 18 bases between them. The CDR3 totals 13 residues. Germline assignment: CDR1 MNHNY and CDR2 SVGAGI (reference sequence). This CDR3 reads CALGGAGRDTQYF. The CDR3 nucleotides are TGTGCCTTAGGGGGGGCAGGACGGGATACGCAGTATTTT.

This chain connects TRBV10-3 to TRBJ1-5; tentative D call: TRBD1 (6 bases). Trimming cost V 6 bases and J 4 bases, with 10 bases left between them. CDR3 length: 13 residues. The germline CDR1 and CDR2 sequences are ENHRY and SYGVKD. The CDR3, as DNA: TGTGCCATCAGCGGGACACCGAATCAGCCCCAGCATTTT. Its translation is CAISGTPNQPQHF.

CDR3 protein: CASSFETSGGADTQYF. In DNA, the CDR3 is TGTGCCAGCAGTTTCGAGACTAGCGGGGGGGCGGATACGCAGTATTTT. V usage is TRBV27 and J usage is TRBJ2-3, with TRBD2 matching 14 bases. The CDR3 runs 16 residues. The ends lost 3 bases at V and 6 bases at J; junction bases unmatched: 5. Germline V CDR1 and CDR2: MNHEY, SMNVEV (reference sequence).

The chain carries TRBV6-5 and TRBJ1-6; no reliable D call. CDR3 length: 12 amino acids. Germline-derived CDR1 and CDR2 are MNHEY and SVGAGI. V gave up 8 bases and J gave up 10 bases, with 12 bases separating them. The CDR3 DNA sequence: TGTGCCAGCTTCGGGAGTGAGTCACCCCTCCACTTT. Amino acid sequence: CASFGSESPLHF.

The CDR3 bases are TGCGCCAGCAGGGGGGCCATTGGCGGGGGGCCGAACACCGGGGAGCTGTTTTTT. Protein sequence: CASRGAIGGGPNTGELFF. This rearrangement joins TRBV4-1 to TRBJ2-2, with 8 nucleotides matching TRBD2. The germline gives CDR1 MGHRA, CDR2 YSYEKL. The CDR3 has 18 residues. The trim removed 6 bases at V and 0 bases at J, leaving 12 bases unmatched.

The chain employs TRBV19 and TRBJ1-2; 7 bases align to TRBD1. Germline V gives CDR1 LNHDA, CDR2 SQIVND (reference sequence). The V segment lost 3 bases and the J segment 8 bases; nucleotides outside the gene matches: 9. The CDR3 runs to 14 residues. The CDR3 is CASSMQTGLEGYTF. DNA for the CDR3: TGTGCCAGTAGTATGCAGACAGGGTTGGAAGGCTACACCTTC. Full variable domain (rest looked up from reference TRBV19 and TRBJ1-2): DGGITQSPKYLFRKEGQNVTLSCEQNLNHDAMYWYRQDPGQGLRLIYYSQIVNDFQKGDIAEGYSVSREKKESFPLTVTSAQKNPTAFYLCASSMQTGLEGYTFGSGTRLTVV.

The chain employs TRBV19 and TRBJ1-1, with D possibly matching TRBD1 (5 bases). CDR3 size: 11 residues. Germline-derived CDR1 and CDR2 are LNHDA and SQIVND (reference sequence). V gave up 6 bases and J gave up 10 bases, with 12 bases separating them. CDR3 nucleotide sequence: TGTGCCAGTAGCGGGGGGGACGGAGCTTTCTTT. This translates into CASSGGDGAFF.

The rearrangement uses TRBV15 and TRBJ2-4, with 9 bases fitting TRBD1. The CDR3 spans 13 residues. V was pared by 3 bases and J by 13 bases, with 7 bases of the junction left unmatched. Per the germline V gene, CDR1 is LNHNV and CDR2 is YYDKDF (reference sequence). This CDR3 reads CATSRGTGRSQYF. CDR3 in DNA: TGTGCCACCAGCAGGGGGACAGGGCGCTCCCAGTACTTC.

V is TRBV9 and J is TRBJ1-1, with D possibly matching TRBD1 (5 bases). The CDR3 has 14 residues. The V end lost 3 bases, the J end lost 2 bases, and 11 bases lay between the germline ends. Germline CDR1 and CDR2: SGDLS and YYNGEE. In DNA form, the CDR3 reads TGTGCCAGCAGCGCCCGACAGTTCAACACTGAAGCTTTCTTT. Translating it yields CASSARQFNTEAFF.

This clone was observed a few times. This sequence joins TRBV6-5 and TRBJ2-7; D remains unclear. Germline V CDR1 and CDR2: MNHEY, SVGAGI. This CDR3 has 14 amino acids. The germline V and J ends were trimmed by 2 bases and 4 bases, with 12 bases remaining between them. This CDR3 reads CASSYPGGGYEQYF. CDR3 nucleotides: TGTGCCAGCAGTTACCCGGGTGGTGGTTACGAGCAGTACTTC.

V gene TRBV10-2 combines with J gene TRBJ2-5; TRBD1 is a possible D gene (5 bases). The CDR3 has 15 residues. Germline CDR1 is WSHSY and CDR2 is SAAADI. Trimming stripped 1 base from V and 7 bases from J, with 16 bases between. The CDR3 reads CASSELQAARWTQYF. The CDR3 DNA reads as TGCGCCAGCAGTGAGTTACAGGCGGCCAGGTGGACCCAGTACTTC.

A few counts support this clone. The rearrangement joins TRBV29-1 to TRBJ2-7; 7 bases map to TRBD1. Germline V gene lookup returns CDR1 SQVTM and CDR2 ANQGSEA. V lost 4 bases and J lost 0; bases outside the gene matches: 6. The CDR3 runs 14 residues. The CDR3 loop is CSVVDRTRSYEQYF. The CDR3 coding sequence is TGCAGCGTTGTGGACAGGACCCGCTCCTACGAGCAGTACTTC.

This chain connects TRBV30 to TRBJ2-5, with 7 bases aligning to TRBD1. Germline V CDR1 and CDR2: GTSNPN, SVGIG (reference sequence). The V and J ends lost 5 bases and 0 bases, in that order; junction bases with no gene match: 6. This CDR3 region has 14 residues. The CDR3 region has the DNA TGTGCCTGGGCCGTGGGACAGTACCAAGAGACCCAGTACTTC. Its protein product is CAWAVGQYQETQYF.

This chain uses TRBV6-5 with TRBJ1-5; D unclear. Germline CDR1 and CDR2: MNHEY and SVGAGI. The V end lost 2 bases, the J end lost 4 bases, and 15 bases lay between the germline ends. The CDR3 is 16 amino acids. In nucleotides, the CDR3 is TGTGCCAGCAGTTACCTGGCGGGGTCGGATAATCAGCCCCAGCATTTT. Protein: CASSYLAGSDNQPQHF.

The chain recombines TRBV15 with TRBJ1-5, with unresolved D. Germline V gene lookup returns CDR1 LNHNV and CDR2 YYDKDF (reference sequence). The length of the CDR3 is 12 residues. The V end lost 6 bases, the J end lost 2 bases, and 5 bases lay between the germline ends. The CDR3 loop is CATRYGNQPQHF. CDR3 bases: TGTGCCACCAGGTATGGCAATCAGCCCCAGCATTTT. Complete variable domain (other parts from reference TRBV15 and TRBJ1-5): DAMVIQNPRYQVTQFGKPVTLSCSQTLNHNVMYWYQQKSSQAPKLLFHYYDKDFNNEADTPDNFQSRRPNTSFCFLDIRSPGLGDTAMYLCATRYGNQPQHFGDGTRLSIL.

This clone came up many times. The CDR3 reads CASSLAFSGFGENQPQHF. Here the CDR3 DNA reads TGTGCCAGCAGCTTGGCTTTTTCCGGGTTCGGGGAGAATCAGCCCCAGCATTTT. The chain has TRBV5-6 and TRBJ1-5; D gene ambiguous. This CDR3 comprises 18 residues. V shed 0 bases and J shed 4 bases, with 20 bases lying between them. Per the germline V gene, CDR1 is SGHDT and CDR2 is YYEEEE.

CDR3 sequence reads: CASSPPGLADTGELFF. CDR3 nucleotide sequence: TGTGCCAGCAGTCCTCCGGGACTAGCGGACACCGGGGAGCTGTTTTTT. The rearrangement uses TRBV6-6 and TRBJ2-2; 11 nucleotides agree with TRBD2. The CDR3 is 16 residues long. J lost 3 bases, V lost 5 bases, and 5 bases had no gene match. Germline-derived CDR1 and CDR2 are MNHNY and SVGAGI (reference sequence).

The chain recombines TRBV5-4 with TRBJ2-2, with 12 bases that match TRBD1. Germline CDR1 reads SGHNT; CDR2 reads YYREEE (reference sequence). CDR3 size: 16 residues. V gave up 3 bases and J gave up 2 bases; unmatched junction bases: 2. The CDR3 region is CASSWDRGRNTGELFF. CDR3 sequence (DNA): TGTGCCAGCAGCTGGGACAGGGGGCGAAACACCGGGGAGCTGTTTTTT. Full variable domain (remainder filled in from reference TRBV5-4 and TRBJ2-2): ETGVTQSPTHLIKTRGQQVTLRCSSQSGHNTVSWYQQALGQGPQFIFQYYREEENGRGNFPPRFSGLQFPNYSSELNVNALELDDSALYLCASSWDRGRNTGELFFGEGSRLTVL.